This T cell receptor (beta chain) was sequenced during a study of cytomegalovirus exposure and HLA in healthy donors. Donors counted as nominally healthy when sampled, yet unrecorded immune exposures were likely. With 60 Vbeta and 13 Jbeta primers, the PCR was carried out. The data were produced by immunoSEQ multiplex PCR, yet TCRdb's version contains in-frame clones alone and is incomplete. Its clone listing holds about 46,000 clones. CDR3 length: 15 amino acids. V was clipped by 6 bases and J by 3 bases, with 12 bases between them. Germline V gene sequence: CDR1 SGHTA, CDR2 FQGTGA. V and J are TRBV7-3 and TRBJ2-6, with TRBD1 as a possible D gene (5 bases). Source material: PBMCs. The sequence derives from a woman aged 35 to 49 in good health and CMV-seronegative. The CDR3 sequence: CASSQTAHGANVLTF. CDR3 coding DNA: TGTGCCAGCAGTCAGACAGCACATGGGGCCAACGTCCTGACTTTC.